These 17 T cell receptor beta chains came from one sample sequenced in a study of CD4 T cells in relation to SARS-CoV-2 and coronaviruses. The antigens for these receptors are not known. TCRdb keeps only in-frame clones here, not all; method: immunoSEQ multiplex PCR. Of 20,000 to 25,000 clones detected, approximately 70% appear once; the ten largest clones hold roughly 16%. Before the COVID-19 pandemic, during about 2010-2018, CD4+ T cells were taken from unexposed donors. The cells were cultured for approximately ten days before CD4+ T cells were isolated. Sequencing was performed on CD4+ T cells from PBMCs, cultured in vitro. These receptors originate from a human donor in good health.

This clone was recorded only once. The chain links TRBV6-5 to TRBJ1-2, with a tentative D call TRBD1 (5 bases). V lost 2 bases to trimming and J lost 4 bases, with 11 bases between them. CDR1 and CDR2 from the germline V gene are MNHEY and SVGAGI. CDR3 length equals 14 residues. The CDR3, as DNA: TGTGCCAGCAGTTACGAAGGGGTAGGCTATGGCTACACCTTC. Translation: CASSYEGVGYGYTF.

The rearrangement links TRBV5-6 to TRBJ2-7; D unclear. The germline V gene has CDR1 SGHDT and CDR2 YYEEEE. V lost 0 bases to trimming and J lost 3 bases, with 13 bases between them. This CDR3 spans 15 amino acids. CDR3 sequence: CASSLVSAGNYEQYF. CDR3 nucleotide sequence: TGTGCCAGCAGCTTGGTTTCGGCAGGCAACTACGAGCAGTACTTC.

V usage is TRBV11-2 and J usage is TRBJ1-2, with D possibly matching TRBD1 (5 bases). Trimming pared 5 bases from V and 2 bases from J, leaving 15 bases between. The V gene's germline CDR1 is SGHAT and CDR2 FQNNGV. The CDR3 covers 15 residues. CDR3 residues: CASSINPRENYGYTF. In nucleotides, the CDR3 is TGTGCCAGCAGCATCAACCCCAGGGAGAACTATGGCTACACCTTC.

The genes are TRBV9 and TRBJ2-2; D call uncertain. Germline V lookup: CDR1 SGDLS, CDR2 YYNGEE. V was pared by 1 base and J by 4 bases, with 8 bases between. The CDR3 totals 14 residues. The CDR3 loop reads CASSVLVGTGELFF. CDR3 sequence (DNA): TGTGCCAGCAGCGTATTAGTGGGCACCGGGGAGCTGTTTTTT.

V gene TRBV7-9 combines with J gene TRBJ2-5; a possible D gene is TRBD1 (6 bases). From germline, CDR1 is SEHNR and CDR2 FQNEAQ (reference sequence). Trimming cost V 4 bases and J 2 bases, with 17 bases left between them. CDR3 length equals 16 residues. The CDR3 sequence: CASSSYRADWQETQYF. The CDR3 nucleotides read TGTGCCAGCAGCTCGTACAGGGCAGATTGGCAAGAGACCCAGTACTTC.

This clone was detected once. The chain is built from TRBV9 and TRBJ2-7; 9 bases are a match to TRBD2. V dropped 4 bases and J dropped 2; count of bases not matched to a gene: 4. Germline V gene data show CDR1 as SGDLS and CDR2 as YYNGEE. This CDR3 spans 14 amino acids. The CDR3 sequence is CASSSTSGPYEQYF. CDR3 sequence (DNA): TGTGCCAGCAGCTCGACTAGCGGCCCCTACGAGCAGTACTTC.

As to this clone: Mismatch with germline at one junction end may stem from a read error. The rearrangement links TRBV7-7 to TRBJ2-2; 12 bases line up with TRBD1. Germline CDR1 reads SSHAT; CDR2 reads FNYEAQ (reference sequence). The CDR3 contains 20 residues. CDR3 sequence (DNA): TGTGCTAGCAGCCCGGGACAGGGGGCATGGGGCGATCCAAACACCGGGGAGCTGTTTTTT. Its protein product is CASSPGQGAWGDPNTGELFF.

The rearrangement uses TRBV2 and TRBJ1-3; D is undetermined. V was shortened by 6 bases and J by 1 base, with 10 bases between the two germline ends. From germline, CDR1 is SNHLY and CDR2 FYNNEI. The CDR3 sequence is 14 residues long. The CDR3 sequence is CASSQVTSGNTIYF. The CDR3 coding sequence is TGTGCCAGCAGCCAGGTGACATCTGGAAACACCATATATTTT.

The chain joins TRBV6-5 to TRBJ1-2; 9 positions match TRBD1. The J segment lost 5 bases and the V segment lost 4 bases, leaving 8 bases of the junction unmatched. The CDR3 loop spans 15 amino acids. Germline V gene sequence: CDR1 MNHEY, CDR2 SVGAGI. CDR3 in amino acids: CASSSSDRGAYGYTF. DNA of the CDR3: TGTGCCAGCAGTTCGTCGGACAGGGGCGCTTATGGCTACACCTTC.

The CDR3: CASSLDLAAGGRGEQYF. In DNA, the CDR3 is TGTGCCAGCAGCTTAGATCTGGCAGCGGGAGGACGTGGGGAGCAGTACTTC. The chain links TRBV11-2 to TRBJ2-7; 9 bases map to TRBD2. Germline trimming cut 0 bases from V and 7 bases from J; bases unmatched to any gene: 13. Germline V gene lookup returns CDR1 SGHAT and CDR2 FQNNGV. The CDR3 is 17 amino acids. The full variable domain, completed using reference TRBV11-2 and TRBJ2-7, is EAGVAQSPRYKIIEKRQSVAFWCNPISGHATLYWYQQILGQGPKLLIQFQNNGVVDDSQLPKDRFSAERLKGVDSTLKIQPAKLEDSAVYLCASSLDLAAGGRGEQYFGPGTRLTVT.

The rearrangement links TRBV6-2 or TRBV6-3 to TRBJ1-5; TRBD1 agrees at 8 bases. V lost 6 bases to trimming and J lost 4 bases; unmatched junction nucleotides: 8. CDR1 and CDR2 from the germline V gene are MNHEY and SVGEGT. The CDR3 loop spans 15 amino acids. CDR3 in amino acids: CASSGQGLGNQPQHF. CDR3 nucleotides: TGTGCCAGCAGCGGACAGGGTTTGGGGAATCAGCCCCAGCATTTT.

The chain joins TRBV19 to TRBJ2-3, with no clear D. The V end was cut by 6 bases, the J end by 1 base, with 8 bases between. In germline, CDR1 is LNHDA, CDR2 SQIVND (reference sequence). The CDR3 is 13 residues long. The CDR3 sequence: CASRPWGTDTQYF. CDR3 sequence (DNA): TGTGCCAGTAGACCCTGGGGCACAGATACGCAGTATTTT.

The rearrangement links TRBV2 to TRBJ1-5; D gene unclear. CDR1 is SNHLY and CDR2 is FYNNEI in the germline V gene. The CDR3 runs 12 residues. Between the trimmed V and J ends, which lost 4 bases and 4 bases, there was a span of 5 bases. The CDR3 DNA is TGTGCCAGCAGTGGGGATAATCAGCCCCAGCATTTT. Protein: CASSGDNQPQHF.

The rearrangement joins TRBV19 to TRBJ2-2; D is ambiguous. V was cut by 2 bases and J by 7 bases, with 2 bases left in between. Germline values: CDR1 LNHDA, CDR2 SQIVND (reference sequence). The CDR3 is 11 residues long. The CDR3: CASSIIGELFF. DNA of the CDR3: TGTGCCAGTAGTATAATCGGGGAGCTGTTTTTT.

This chain joins TRBV9 and TRBJ1-3, with unresolved D. Deletions cut 6 bases from V and 0 bases from J, with 10 bases between. The CDR3 is 14 residues long. Germline-derived CDR1 and CDR2 are SGDLS and YYNGEE. CDR3 nucleotide sequence: TGTGCCAGCACCCGGGGTAGCTCTGGAAACACCATATATTTT. As protein: CASTRGSSGNTIYF.

This chain joins TRBV19 and TRBJ1-4, with no clear D. The CDR3 is made up of 15 amino acids. Germline CDR1 LNHDA, CDR2 SQIVND (reference sequence). The V end was cut by 2 bases, the J end by 5 bases, with 12 bases between. As DNA, the CDR3 is TGTGCCAGTAGTATATTGCTGGACGGCAATGAAAAACTGTTTTTT. This codes for CASSILLDGNEKLFF.

This clone was recorded once. This chain links TRBV5-1 with TRBJ1-6; no clear D. Germline CDR1 SGHRS, CDR2 YFSETQ. The CDR3 has 16 amino acids. V was clipped by 2 bases and J by 5 bases, with 14 bases between them. The DNA of the CDR3 is TGCGCCAGCAGCTTAGAGGGATCCTCGAATAATTCACCCCTCCACTTT. This encodes CASSLEGSSNNSPLHF.